This T cell receptor beta chain was recorded in a study of cytomegalovirus exposure and HLA in healthy donors. V was cut by 0 bases and J by 10 bases, with 7 bases left in between. Germline assignment: CDR1 GTSNPN and CDR2 SVGIG (reference sequence). This CDR3 region has 11 residues. Both 60 Vbeta primers and 13 Jbeta primers went into the PCR. Here immunoSEQ multiplex PCR was the method, and the copy in TCRdb shows in-frame clones only, minus some. The sample carries roughly 130,000 clones, about 80% recorded once. The receptor's source is a male donor in good health and CMV-seronegative. V and J are TRBV30 and TRBJ2-1, with D unresolved. Sequencing was carried out using PBMCs. In DNA, the CDR3 is TGTGCCTGGAGTGTACTCAGGGAGCAGTTCTTC. Translated, it gives CAWSVLREQFF.